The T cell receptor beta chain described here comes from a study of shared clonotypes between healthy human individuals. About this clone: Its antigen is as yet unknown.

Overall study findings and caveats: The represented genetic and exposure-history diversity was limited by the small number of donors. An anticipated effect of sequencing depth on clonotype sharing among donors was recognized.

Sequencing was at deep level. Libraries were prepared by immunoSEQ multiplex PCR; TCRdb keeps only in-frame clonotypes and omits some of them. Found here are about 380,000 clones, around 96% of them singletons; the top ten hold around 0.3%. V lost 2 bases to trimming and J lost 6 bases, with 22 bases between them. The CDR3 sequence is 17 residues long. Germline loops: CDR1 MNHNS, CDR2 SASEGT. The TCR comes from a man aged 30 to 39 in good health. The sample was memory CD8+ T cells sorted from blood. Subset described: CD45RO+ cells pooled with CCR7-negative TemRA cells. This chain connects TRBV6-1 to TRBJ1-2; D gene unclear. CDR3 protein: CASSEKDPLDLVNGYTF. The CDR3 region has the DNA TGTGCCAGCAGTGAAAAGGATCCCTTGGATTTGGTAAATGGCTACACCTTC.